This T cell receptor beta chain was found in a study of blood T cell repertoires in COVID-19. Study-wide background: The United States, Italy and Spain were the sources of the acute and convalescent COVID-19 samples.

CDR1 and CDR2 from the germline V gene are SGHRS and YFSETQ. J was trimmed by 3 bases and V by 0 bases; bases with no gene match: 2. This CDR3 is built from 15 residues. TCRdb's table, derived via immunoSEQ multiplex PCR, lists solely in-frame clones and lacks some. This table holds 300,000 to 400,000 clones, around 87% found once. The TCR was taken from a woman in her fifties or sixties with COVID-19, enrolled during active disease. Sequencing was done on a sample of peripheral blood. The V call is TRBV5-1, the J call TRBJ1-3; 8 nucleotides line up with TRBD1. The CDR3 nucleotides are TGCGCCAGCAGCTTGGAGACAGGGGTTGGAAACACCATATATTTT. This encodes CASSLETGVGNTIYF.